This TCR beta chain was recorded in a study of cytomegalovirus exposure and HLA in healthy donors. Notes on this clone: The junction departs from the called germline gene at one end, perhaps through a read error.

The CDR3 is made up of 16 amino acids. The germline V gene encodes CDR1 SEHNR and CDR2 FQNEAQ (reference sequence). A multiplex PCR was run with 60 Vbeta primers and 13 Jbeta primers. The protocol was immunoSEQ multiplex PCR, while the TCRdb copy is restricted to in-frame clones and leaves out a portion. The table records 150,000 or so clones, approximately 73% of them present only once. The sequence was collected from a woman aged 18-29 years in good health and CMV-seronegative. The source material was PBMCs. The chain links TRBV7-9 to TRBJ2-1, with 14 bases that match TRBD2. CDR3 in amino acids: CSSSTRLAGGGNEQFF. CDR3 DNA sequence: TGTTCCAGCAGCACCCGACTAGCGGGAGGGGGCAATGAGCAGTTCTTC.